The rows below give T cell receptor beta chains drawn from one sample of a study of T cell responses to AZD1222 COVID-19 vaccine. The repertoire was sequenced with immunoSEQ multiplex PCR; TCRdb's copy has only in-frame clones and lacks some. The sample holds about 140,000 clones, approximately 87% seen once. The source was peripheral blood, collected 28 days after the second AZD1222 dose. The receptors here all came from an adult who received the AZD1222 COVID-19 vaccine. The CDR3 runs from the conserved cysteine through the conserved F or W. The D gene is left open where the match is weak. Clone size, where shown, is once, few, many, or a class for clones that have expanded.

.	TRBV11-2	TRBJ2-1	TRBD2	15	CASSGGLAGDNEQFF	TGTGCCAGCAGCGGAGGACTAGCGGGAGATAATGAGCAGTTCTTC
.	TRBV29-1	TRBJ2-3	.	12	CSVEEGSDTQYF	TGCAGCGTTGAGGAGGGCTCAGATACGCAGTATTTT
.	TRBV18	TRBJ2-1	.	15	CASSRDQSSYNEQFF	TGTGCCAGCTCACGGGACCAAAGCTCCTACAATGAGCAGTTCTTC
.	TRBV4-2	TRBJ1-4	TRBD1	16	CASSQPSGGGGEKLFF	TGTGCCAGCAGCCAACCCTCGGGAGGGGGCGGTGAAAAACTGTTTTTT
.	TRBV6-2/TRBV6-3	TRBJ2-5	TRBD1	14	CASSYGDRGETQYF	TGTGCCAGCAGTTACGGGGACAGGGGAGAGACCCAGTACTTC
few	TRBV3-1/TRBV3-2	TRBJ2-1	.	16	CASSQDEVVQTDEQFF	TGTGCCAGCAGCCAAGATGAGGTCGTGCAGACCGATGAGCAGTTCTTC
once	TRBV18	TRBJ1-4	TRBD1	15	CASSQTGGVEEKLFF	TGTGCCAGCTCGCAGACAGGGGGAGTTGAGGAAAAACTGTTTTTT
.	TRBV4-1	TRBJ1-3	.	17	CASSQDRGLGSGNTIYF	TGCGCCAGCAGCCAAGATCGGGGACTAGGGTCTGGAAACACCATATATTTT
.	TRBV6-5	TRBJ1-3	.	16	CASSYSGHNSGNTIYF	TGTGCCAGCAGTTACTCCGGACACAACTCTGGAAACACCATATATTTT
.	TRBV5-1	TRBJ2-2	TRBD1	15	CASSPDRGQVGELFF	TGCGCCAGCAGCCCGGACAGGGGGCAGGTCGGGGAGCTGTTTTTT
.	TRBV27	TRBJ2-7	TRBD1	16	CASMGITGGKPYEQYF	TGTGCCAGCATGGGAATTACAGGGGGCAAGCCCTACGAGCAGTACTTC
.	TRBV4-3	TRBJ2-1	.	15	CASSQDRLANNEQFF	TGCGCCAGCAGCCAAGATCGGCTAGCGAACAATGAGCAGTTCTTC
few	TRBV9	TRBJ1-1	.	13	CASSVAGNTEAFF	TGTGCCAGCAGCGTAGCAGGGAATACTGAAGCTTTCTTT
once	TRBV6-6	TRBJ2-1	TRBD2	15	CASIPGGRAYNEQFF	TGTGCCAGCATACCTGGCGGGAGGGCCTACAATGAGCAGTTCTTC
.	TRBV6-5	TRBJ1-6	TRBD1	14	CASSYRGPNSPLHF	TGTGCCAGCAGTTATAGGGGGCCGAATTCACCCCTCCACTTT
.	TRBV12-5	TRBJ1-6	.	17	CASGFRDKSSYNSPLHF	TGTGCTAGTGGTTTTAGGGATAAGAGCTCCTATAATTCACCCCTCCACTTT
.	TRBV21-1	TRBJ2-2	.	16	CASSKTFRGGTGELFF	TGTGCCAGCAGCAAAACTTTCCGGGGTGGCACCGGGGAGCTGTTTTTT
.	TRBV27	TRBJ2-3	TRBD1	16	CASSSRTGAFTDTQYF	TGTGCCAGCAGTTCACGGACAGGGGCGTTCACAGATACGCAGTATTTT
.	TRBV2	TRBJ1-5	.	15	CASSELNRSNQPQHF	TGTGCCAGCAGTGAGCTGAATAGGAGCAATCAGCCCCAGCATTTT
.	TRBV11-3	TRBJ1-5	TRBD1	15	CASSAGTGPRQPQHF	TGTGCCAGCAGCGCAGGGACAGGGCCTCGACAGCCCCAGCATTTT
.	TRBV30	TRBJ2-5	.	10	CAWRQETQYF	TGTGCCTGGAGACAAGAGACCCAGTACTTC
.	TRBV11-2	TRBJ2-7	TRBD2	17	CASSLDSRLAGAYEQYF	TGTGCCAGCAGCTTAGATTCAAGGCTAGCGGGAGCCTACGAGCAGTACTTC
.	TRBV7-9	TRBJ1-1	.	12	CASSVIDTEAFF	TGTGCCAGCAGCGTTATTGACACTGAAGCTTTCTTT
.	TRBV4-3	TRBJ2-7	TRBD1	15	CASSQDDRGSYEQYF	TGCGCCAGCAGCCAAGATGACAGGGGGTCCTACGAGCAGTACTTC
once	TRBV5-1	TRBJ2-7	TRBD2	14	CASSLASGSFEQYF	TGCGCCAGCAGCTTGGCTAGCGGGAGCTTCGAGCAGTACTTC
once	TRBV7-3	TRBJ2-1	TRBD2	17	CASSLNPTSGGAHEQFF	TGTGCCAGCAGCTTAAACCCCACTAGCGGGGGGGCACATGAGCAGTTCTTC
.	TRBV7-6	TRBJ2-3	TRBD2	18	CASSLGSSGGAWTDTQYF	TGTGCCAGCAGCTTAGGGTCCAGCGGGGGGGCTTGGACAGATACGCAGTATTTT
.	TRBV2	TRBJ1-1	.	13	CASNADTNTEAFF	TGTGCCAGCAACGCGGACACAAACACTGAAGCTTTCTTT
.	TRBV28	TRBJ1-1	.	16	CASSFVPTGLNTEAFF	TGTGCCAGCAGTTTCGTTCCGACAGGACTGAACACTGAAGCTTTCTTT
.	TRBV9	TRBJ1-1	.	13	CASSVSRNTEAFF	TGTGCCAGCAGCGTGAGTAGGAACACTGAAGCTTTCTTT
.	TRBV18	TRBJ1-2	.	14	CASSPEQGYYGYTF	TGTGCCAGCTCACCAGAGCAGGGGTACTATGGCTACACCTTC
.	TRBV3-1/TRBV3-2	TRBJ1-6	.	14	CASRPRGGDSPLHF	TGTGCCAGCAGACCCCGTGGGGGTGACTCACCCCTCCACTTT
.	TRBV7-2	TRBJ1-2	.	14	CASSPKTANYGYTF	TGTGCCAGCAGCCCGAAGACAGCTAACTATGGCTACACCTTC
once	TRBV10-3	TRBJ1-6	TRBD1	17	CAISESTGGMGNSPLHF	TGTGCCATCAGTGAGTCTACAGGGGGCATGGGTAATTCACCCCTCCACTTT
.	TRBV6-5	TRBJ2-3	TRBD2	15	CASSPTTGLAETQYF	TGTGCCAGCAGTCCGACTACGGGACTAGCAGAGACGCAGTATTTT
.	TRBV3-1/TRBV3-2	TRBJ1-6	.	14	CASSQGVRNSPLHF	TGTGCCAGCAGCCAAGGTGTACGGAACTCACCCCTCCACTTT
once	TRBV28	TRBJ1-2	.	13	CASSLLSSLGYTF	TGTGCCAGCAGTTTATTATCGTCTTTGGGCTACACCTTC
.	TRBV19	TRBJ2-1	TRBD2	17	CASSTQGLAGGNNEQFF	TGTGCCAGTAGTACCCAGGGACTAGCGGGGGGTAACAATGAGCAGTTCTTC
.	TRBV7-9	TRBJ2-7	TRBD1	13	CASRWGTAYEQYF	TGTGCCAGCAGGTGGGGGACAGCCTACGAGCAGTACTTC
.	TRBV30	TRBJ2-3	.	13	CAYSRGLADTQYF	TGTGCCTACAGTAGGGGGTTGGCAGATACGCAGTATTTT
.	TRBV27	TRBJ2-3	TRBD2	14	CASSPTSSVDTQYF	TGTGCCAGCAGTCCGACTAGCTCAGTAGATACGCAGTATTTT
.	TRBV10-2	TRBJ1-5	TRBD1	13	CASRRQGGQPQHF	TGCGCCAGCCGTAGACAGGGGGGTCAGCCCCAGCATTTT